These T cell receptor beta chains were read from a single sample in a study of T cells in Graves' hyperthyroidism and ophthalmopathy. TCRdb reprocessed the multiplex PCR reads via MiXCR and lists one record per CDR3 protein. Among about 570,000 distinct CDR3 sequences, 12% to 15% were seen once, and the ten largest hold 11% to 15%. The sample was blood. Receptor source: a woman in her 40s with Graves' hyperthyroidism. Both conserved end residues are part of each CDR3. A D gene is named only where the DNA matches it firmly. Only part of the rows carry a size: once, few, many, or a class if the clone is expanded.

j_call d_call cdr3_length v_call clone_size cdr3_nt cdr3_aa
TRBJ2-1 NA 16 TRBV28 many TGTGCCAGCAGGCCAGTGGGGGATTCTAGTCGGAATGAGCAGTTCTTC CASRPVGDSSRNEQFF
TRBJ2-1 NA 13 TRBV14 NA TGTGCCAGCAGCCAAGTTGGGGCCAATGAGCAGTTCTTC CASSQVGANEQFF
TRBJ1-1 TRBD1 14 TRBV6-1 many TGTGCCAGCAGTTGGACAGGGGAGGCCACTGAAGCTTTCTTT CASSWTGEATEAFF
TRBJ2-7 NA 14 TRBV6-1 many TGTGCCAGCAGGCTAATCGGAGTTATCTTCGAGCAGTACTTC CASRLIGVIFEQYF
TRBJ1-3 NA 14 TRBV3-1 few TGTGCCAGCAGCCAAGAGGGGTCTGGAAACACCATATATTTT CASSQEGSGNTIYF
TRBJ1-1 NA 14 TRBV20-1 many TGCAGTGCTAGTGCCTCCAGCGCGAACACTGAAGCTTTCTTT CSASASSANTEAFF
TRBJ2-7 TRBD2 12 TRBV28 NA TGTGCCAGCAGAGCGGGACTTTACGAGCAGTACTTC CASRAGLYEQYF
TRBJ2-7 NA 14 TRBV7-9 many TGTGCCAGCAGTCCCCGGGACCGTTCCTACGAGCAGTACTTC CASSPRDRSYEQYF
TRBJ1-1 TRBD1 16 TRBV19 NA TGTGCCAGTAGTATCGTAGCGGGGACAGCGGACACTGAAGCTTTCTTT CASSIVAGTADTEAFF
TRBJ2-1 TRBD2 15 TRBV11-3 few TGTGCCAGCAGCTCCGGGACTAGCGCTACGTATGAGCAGTTCTTC CASSSGTSATYEQFF
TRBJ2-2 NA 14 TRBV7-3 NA TGTGCCAGCAGCTATAAACAGAACACCGGGGAGCTGTTTTTT CASSYKQNTGELFF
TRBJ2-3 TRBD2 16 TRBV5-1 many TGCGCCAGCAGCCAGCGGACTAGCGGGACCACAGATACGCAGTATTTT CASSQRTSGTTDTQYF
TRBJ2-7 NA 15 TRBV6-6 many TGTGCCAGCAGTTACTCGGTCGGGGGGCACTACGAGCAGTACTTC CASSYSVGGHYEQYF
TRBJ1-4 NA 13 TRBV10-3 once TGTGCCATCAGTGATTTAGGGAATGAAAAACTGTTTTTT CAISDLGNEKLFF
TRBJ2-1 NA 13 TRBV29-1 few TGCAGCGTTGACCTGGGCGGCTACAATGAGCAGTTCTTC CSVDLGGYNEQFF
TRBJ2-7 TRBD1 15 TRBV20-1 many TGCAGTGCTAGAGATCTAGGACAGGGAGGATCCGAGCAGTACTTC CSARDLGQGGSEQYF
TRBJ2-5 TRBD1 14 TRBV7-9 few TGTGCCAGCAGCCACGGGACAGGGGATGGGCCCCAGTACTTC CASSHGTGDGPQYF
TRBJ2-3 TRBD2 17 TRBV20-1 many TGCAGTGCTAGACCTCCGATCGGGCGGGGGGAGGCAGATACGCAGTATTTT CSARPPIGRGEADTQYF
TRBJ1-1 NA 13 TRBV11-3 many TGTGCCAGCAGCTTAGATGGGGACACTGAAGCTTTCTTT CASSLDGDTEAFF
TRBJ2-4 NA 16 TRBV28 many TGTGCCAGCAGCTCACGATTTGGGACAGCCAAAAACATTCAGTACTTC CASSSRFGTAKNIQYF
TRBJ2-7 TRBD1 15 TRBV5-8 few TGTGCCAGCAGCCCTCTCGGACAGGGAAGGGTCGAGCAGTACTTC CASSPLGQGRVEQYF
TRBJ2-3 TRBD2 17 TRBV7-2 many TGTGCCAGCAGCTTAATGGGGACTAGCGGGAGAACAGATACGCAGTATTTT CASSLMGTSGRTDTQYF
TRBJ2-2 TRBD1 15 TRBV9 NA TGTGCCAGCAGCCCCCAGACAGGGTACACCGGGGAGCTGTTTTTT CASSPQTGYTGELFF
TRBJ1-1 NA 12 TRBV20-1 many TGCAGTGCCACGAGGATTGTCACTGAAGCTTTCTTT CSATRIVTEAFF
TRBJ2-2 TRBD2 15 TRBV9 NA TGTGCCAGCAGCGTAGACGGGCGGGAGTCCGGGGAGCTGTTTTTT CASSVDGRESGELFF